This T cell receptor beta chain was retrieved from a study of blood T cell repertoires in COVID-19. In the study overall: Samples of COVID-19 (acute and convalescent) were obtained from the United States, Italy and Spain. In each case, the material was cDNA or gDNA derived from T cells, B-cell-depleted T cells, or PBMCs.

Across about 22 US areas, participants ranged in age from 18 to 89 years. Participants were placed into cohorts based on the clinical history they reported. Sequenced by immunoSEQ multiplex PCR; TCRdb stores in-frame clones only, minus some. Among approximately 300,000 clones, approximately 90% were seen once, and the ten largest hold about 4%. The length of the CDR3 is 16 residues. V lost 6 bases and J 2 bases, leaving 20 bases between the germline ends. The V gene's germline CDR1 is MNHEY and CDR2 SMNVEV (reference sequence). V is TRBV27 and J is TRBJ2-7; no firm D call. The TCR was taken from a woman in her thirties who had been exposed to COVID-19. Input material: PBMCs or T cells enriched from blood (not recorded which). CDR3 coding DNA: TGTGCCAGCAGACATCATACAGCAACCCCTCCCTACGAGCAGTACTTC. The encoded protein is CASRHHTATPPYEQYF.